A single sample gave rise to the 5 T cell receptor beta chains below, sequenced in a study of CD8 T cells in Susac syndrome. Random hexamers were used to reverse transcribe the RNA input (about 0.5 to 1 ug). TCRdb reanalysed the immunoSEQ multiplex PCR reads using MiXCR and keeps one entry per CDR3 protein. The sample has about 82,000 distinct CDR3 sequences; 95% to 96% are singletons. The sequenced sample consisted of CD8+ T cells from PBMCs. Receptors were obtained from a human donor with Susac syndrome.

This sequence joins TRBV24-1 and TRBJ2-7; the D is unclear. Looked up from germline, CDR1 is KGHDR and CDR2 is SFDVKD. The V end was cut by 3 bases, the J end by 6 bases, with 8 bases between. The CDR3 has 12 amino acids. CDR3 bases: TGTGCCACCAGTGATAATTCGCGCGAGCAGTACTTC. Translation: CATSDNSREQYF.

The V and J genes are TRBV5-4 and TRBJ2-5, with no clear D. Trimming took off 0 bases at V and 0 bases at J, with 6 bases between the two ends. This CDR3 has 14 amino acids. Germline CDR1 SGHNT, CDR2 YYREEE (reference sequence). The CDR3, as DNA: TGTGCCAGCAGCTTGGACAGTGACCAAGAGACCCAGTACTTC. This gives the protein CASSLDSDQETQYF. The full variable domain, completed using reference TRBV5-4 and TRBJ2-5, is ETGVTQSPTHLIKTRGQQVTLRCSSQSGHNTVSWYQQALGQGPQFIFQYYREEENGRGNFPPRFSGLQFPNYSSELNVNALELDDSALYLCASSLDSDQETQYFGPGTRLLVL.

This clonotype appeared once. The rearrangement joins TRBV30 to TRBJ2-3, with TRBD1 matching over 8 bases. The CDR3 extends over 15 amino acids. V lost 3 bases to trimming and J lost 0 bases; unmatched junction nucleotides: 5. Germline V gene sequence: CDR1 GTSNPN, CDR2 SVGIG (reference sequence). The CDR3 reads CAWRTGGTSTDTQYF. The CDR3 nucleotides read TGTGCCTGGAGAACAGGGGGGACTAGCACAGATACGCAGTATTTT.

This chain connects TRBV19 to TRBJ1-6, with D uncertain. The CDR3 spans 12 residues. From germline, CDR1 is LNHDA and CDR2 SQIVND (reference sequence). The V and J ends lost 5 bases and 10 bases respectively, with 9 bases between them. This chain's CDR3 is CASSLEGSPLHF. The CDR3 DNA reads TGTGCCAGTAGTCTCGAAGGGTCACCCCTCCACTTT. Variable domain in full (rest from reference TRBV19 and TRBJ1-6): DGGITQSPKYLFRKEGQNVTLSCEQNLNHDAMYWYRQDPGQGLRLIYYSQIVNDFQKGDIAEGYSVSREKKESFPLTVTSAQKNPTAFYLCASSLEGSPLHFGNGTRLTVT.

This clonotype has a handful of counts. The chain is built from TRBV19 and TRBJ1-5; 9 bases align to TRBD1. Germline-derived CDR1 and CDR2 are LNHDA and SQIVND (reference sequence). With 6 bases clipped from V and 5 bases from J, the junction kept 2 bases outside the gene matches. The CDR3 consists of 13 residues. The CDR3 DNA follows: TGTGCCAGTAGCGGGGACAGGGATCAGCCCCAGCATTTT. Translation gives CASSGDRDQPQHF.